This T cell receptor (beta chain) comes out of a study of T cell changes during pregnancy in multiple sclerosis. This table comes from immunoSEQ multiplex PCR, and its TCRdb copy is limited to in-frame clones, with some not included. This repertoire shows about 23,000 clones, 75% to 90% found once; its top ten account for more than 0.95%. V shed 4 bases and J shed 5 bases, with 20 bases lying between them. This CDR3 is 16 amino acids long. The germline V gene encodes CDR1 MNHNS and CDR2 SASEGT. The receptor comes from a female donor in good health, enrolled as a control in a pregnancy study. This chain links TRBV6-1 with TRBJ2-5; D is perhaps TRBD1 (6 bases). The source was CD4+ T cells from peripheral blood mononuclear cells, collected in the first trimester of pregnancy. The CDR3 bases are TGTGCCAGCAGTGCCGGACAGACCCGCTTCGGGGAGACCCAGTACTTC. Translating it yields CASSAGQTRFGETQYF.